This T cell receptor beta chain originates from a study of T-cell memory formation after mild COVID-19 (dated by TCRdb to about 2021). For the wider study: Most TCR sequence clusters were specific to one of the two donors. In a couple of donors, T-cell clones that expanded and contracted after mild COVID-19 were tracked by sequencing TCRalpha and TCRbeta repertoires over time. Two young, previously healthy adult volunteers made up the cohort, one male and one female.

The investigation overall reported the following: Contracting CD4+ clones turned up mainly in the CM and EM memory subsets, whereas EMRA was where CD8+ clones were enriched. The second-wave clones that peaked on day 37 were not confirmed to be SARS-CoV-2 specific. Only a couple of mild cases were covered by the study, and larger cohorts that include severe cases with pre-infection samples were considered necessary. From day 15 to 85, contracting clones showed balanced CD4/CD8 phenotypes, whereas a second wave of clones that expanded from day 15 to 37 leaned towards CD4+. The detection of some responding clones in pre-infection memory suggests that pre-existing cross-reactive memory T cells joined the SARS-CoV-2 response.

The CDR3 goes from the cysteine to the phenylalanine over 13 residues. The read is trimmed to its CDR3 DNA, 39 bases read in frame from base 1. Relative to germline, V is missing 5 bases and J is missing 1 base, with 1 base of the junction outside any gene match. This clonotype was detected a few times. It lacks a known antigen. Base qualities were left out, and no much larger clone turns up one base away. Ficoll-Paque density gradient centrifugation was the method used to isolate PBMCs. Data came from an Illumina NovaSeq 6000. TCRalpha and TCRbeta cDNA libraries were built by 5'RACE with constant-segment primers, adding sample barcodes and unique molecular identifiers. Trizol reagent was used to extract RNA from every sample. Library amplification was performed in two PCR steps, and a second sample barcode and Illumina TruSeq adapters were introduced in the second step. Sequencing of the libraries was done on an Illumina NovaSeq, producing 2 x 150 bp paired-end reads. The published analysis was carried out like this. With migec v1.2.7, reads were demultiplexed and then collapsed into UMI-guided consensus sequences. Using mixcr v2.1.11, the UMI consensuses were aligned to TRA and TRB V and J templates and assembled into clonotypes. A clonotype was counted as expanded or contracted only if both edgeR and NoisET called the change significant, with noise models trained on biological replicates. For edgeR calls, the thresholds were a false discovery rate-adjusted p below 0.01 and a log2 fold-change of 1. As an exploratory analysis of dynamics, max-normalized trajectories of the 1000 most abundant clonotypes were examined by PCA with hierarchical clustering. Separately sequenced CD4+ and CD8+ repertoires were used to assign a CD4 or CD8 phenotype to each responding clone. The public reads were run again by TCRdb, first through fastp at Q25 and then through MiXCR, and only productive beta chains were kept. A single entry per CDR3 protein holds the most common genes and DNA from its merged rows. TCRdb, not the original authors, processed these V and J calls. The sample table shows about 340,000 distinct CDR3 sequences, and around 13% are seen once. Around 21% of the sample is held by the ten biggest clonotypes.

The TCR comes from a man younger than 35 who had mild COVID-19 (a few samples of this study predate the infection). The sample titles of this study are shuffled in the database, so cell type and time point are left out; the donor was told from shared clones. Specimen: PBMCs or a T cell subset sorted from them (not recorded which). The chain is encoded by TRBV12-3 or TRBV12-4 joined to TRBJ1-1; TRBD1 matches 7 bases in the middle. The nucleotides are TGTGCCAGCAGTACAGGGGCGAACACTGAAGCTTTCTTT. Its coded protein is CASSTGANTEAFF.